This entry features one T cell receptor beta chain sequence. The sample is drawn from a study of T cell responses to AZD1222 COVID-19 vaccine. TCRdb's copy holds only in-frame clones and misses some; the assay was immunoSEQ multiplex PCR. The sample carries roughly 120,000 clones, about 87% recorded once. Both about-4-week and about-12-week second-dose recipients were combined. The sample in question was peripheral blood, obtained 28 days after the second AZD1222 dose. The sequence derives from an adult who received the AZD1222 COVID-19 vaccine.

CDR3 protein: CASSTRVRTSGGNRLDTQYF. The CDR3 coding sequence is TGTGCCAGCAGCACACGCGTAAGGACTAGCGGGGGCAACCGATTAGATACGCAGTATTTT. The chain is built from TRBV7-9 and TRBJ2-3; the match to TRBD2 covers 13 bases. This CDR3 has 20 residues. Per the germline V gene, CDR1 is SEHNR and CDR2 is FQNEAQ (reference sequence). The junction had 19 bases not matched to a gene; V was cut back by 5 bases and J by 5 bases.